Presented here are 15 T cell receptor beta chains from one specimen sequenced in a study of beta chain features in type 1 diabetes. Study results and limitations: Within each of all four CD4+ subsets, Type 1 diabetes patients had TCRB CDR3s that were moderately but significantly shorter.

The sequenced template was cDNA made from the entire isolated RNA. Sequencing used immunoSEQ multiplex PCR; TCRdb keeps in-frame clones, though not all of them. The profile shows 300,000 to 450,000 clones, over 9% of them singletons. These TCRs are of unknown antigen specificity. The source material was central memory CD4+ T cells from blood. The source is a man aged 30 to 39 with type 1 diabetes.

This clone was seen more than once but under ten times. V is TRBV27 and J is TRBJ2-2; D remains unclear. The CDR3 runs 13 residues. Germline assignment: CDR1 MNHEY and CDR2 SMNVEV (reference sequence). V lost 3 bases and J lost 7, with 9 bases in between. CDR3 nucleotides: TGTGCCAGCAGTTTTACTGGTATCGGGGAGCTGTTTTTT. As protein: CASSFTGIGELFF.

The V call is TRBV19, the J call TRBJ2-1, with 8 bases fitting TRBD2. The germline CDR1 and CDR2 sequences are LNHDA and SQIVND (reference sequence). With V trimmed by 7 bases and J by 7 bases, 9 bases remained unmatched. The CDR3 has 14 amino acids. Here the CDR3 reads CASKPGGLNNEQFF. In DNA form, the CDR3 reads TGTGCCAGTAAGCCGGGAGGGCTCAATAATGAGCAGTTCTTC.

This clone was seen many times. The CDR3 sequence: CASSQKAGEQYF. DNA of the CDR3: TGCGCCAGCAGTCAAAAGGCAGGCGAGCAGTACTTC. The chain uses TRBV23-1 and TRBJ2-7; D is unresolved. TRBV23-1 is an open reading frame whose function is uncertain. The V gene lost 2 bases and the J gene lost 6 bases, with 8 bases spanning the gap. The CDR3 is made up of 12 amino acids.

The genes are TRBV27 and TRBJ2-2, with D unclear. CDR1 MNHEY and CDR2 SMNVEV come from the germline V gene (reference sequence). Trimming stripped 0 bases from V and 3 bases from J, with 11 bases between. The CDR3 spans 16 residues. The CDR3 loop is CASSLSVGYDTGELFF. CDR3 nucleotide sequence: TGTGCCAGCAGTTTATCTGTAGGGTATGACACCGGGGAGCTGTTTTTT.

This clone was detected a few times. V usage is TRBV7-2 and J usage is TRBJ1-5; D gene ambiguous. The length of the CDR3 is 13 residues. The germline V gene encodes CDR1 SGHTA and CDR2 FQGNSA. Trimming shortened V by 5 bases and J by 0 bases, and 5 bases separated the two germline ends. The CDR3 is CASSRSSNQPQHF. The CDR3 region has the DNA TGTGCCAGCAGCCGGAGTAGCAATCAGCCCCAGCATTTT.

The V gene is TRBV29-1, the J gene TRBJ1-1; D not certain. V lost 6 bases to trimming and J lost 4 bases, with 9 bases between them. Germline V lookup: CDR1 SQVTM, CDR2 ANQGSEA. The CDR3 covers 11 residues. The DNA for the CDR3 is TGCAGCGTCTACACGTTCACTGAAGCTTTCTTT. Its translation: CSVYTFTEAFF.

This clone was seen only a few times. Other DNA variants within this sample encode the same CDR3. The gene calls are TRBV5-6 and TRBJ2-7, with 13 bases that match TRBD2. Per germline, CDR1 SGHDT and CDR2 YYEEEE. After removal of 0 bases from V and 7 bases from J, the junction contained 4 bases not matched to a gene. The CDR3 loop spans 15 amino acids. In DNA, the CDR3 is TGTGCCAGCAGCTTGGTCGGACTAGCGGGAGAAGAGCAGTACTTC. This sequence encodes CASSLVGLAGEEQYF.

This clone was seen repeatedly, ten times or more. The chain recombines TRBV7-3 with TRBJ2-7; 11 bases align to TRBD2. V lost 5 bases to trimming and J lost 6 bases; unmatched junction nucleotides: 12. Germline V gene sequence: CDR1 SGHTA, CDR2 FQGTGA. The CDR3 sequence is 16 residues long. CDR3 loop: CASSPTRLAGLSEQYF. CDR3 DNA sequence: TGTGCCAGCAGCCCAACTCGACTAGCGGGATTGTCCGAGCAGTACTTC. Together with reference TRBV7-3 and TRBJ2-7, the CDR3 gives the full variable domain: GAGVSQTPSNKVTEKGKYVELRCDPISGHTALYWYRQSLGQGPEFLIYFQGTGAADDSGLPNDRFFAVRPEGSVSTLKIQRTERGDSAVYLCASSPTRLAGLSEQYFGPGTRLTVT.

This clone was found a few times. The sample contains more than one DNA sequence encoding this CDR3. The rearrangement uses TRBV7-9 and TRBJ2-3; the match to TRBD2 covers 11 bases. This CDR3 is 17 amino acids long. Germline V lookup: CDR1 SEHNR, CDR2 FQNEAQ (reference sequence). V shed 5 bases, J shed 2 bases, and the junction held 9 bases outside the gene matches. Written as DNA, the CDR3 is TGTGCCAGCAGCCCAAGAGGGACTAGCGGATCCACAGATACGCAGTATTTT. Translation gives CASSPRGTSGSTDTQYF.

The sample holds a few counts of this clone. V and J are TRBV5-5 and TRBJ1-1, with D unresolved. Per germline, CDR1 SGHKS and CDR2 YYEKEE (reference sequence). V was clipped by 5 bases and J by 4 bases, with 12 bases between them. This CDR3 has 13 amino acids. CDR3 coding DNA: TGTGCCAGCAGGATAGGGAGTAGCACTGAAGCTTTCTTT. Its protein is CASRIGSSTEAFF.

Notes on this clone: Sequence at one end of the junction differs from germline and may be a read error. V and J are TRBV6-5 and TRBJ2-5; D is tentatively TRBD1 or TRBD2 (6 bases each). The CDR3 spans 13 residues. Germline V gene data show CDR1 as MNHEY and CDR2 as SVGAGI. The CDR3 sequence: CAISPGGLETQYF. The CDR3 DNA is TGTGCCATCAGTCCCGGGGGCCTAGAGACCCAGTACTTC.

This clone was counted at least ten times. This sequence joins TRBV2 and TRBJ2-2; D possibly corresponds to TRBD1 (5 bases). CDR1 and CDR2 (germline): SNHLY, FYNNEI. The CDR3 contains 13 residues. Trimming cost V 9 bases and J 7 bases, with 15 bases left between them. CDR3 sequence (DNA): TGTGCCAGACGACAGCCAGCAGGCGGGGAGCTGTTTTTT. It yields the protein CARRQPAGGELFF.

This clone was counted between two and nine times. Distinct nucleotide sequences in the sample also encode this CDR3. The rearrangement links TRBV29-1 to TRBJ1-1; 8 bases are a match to TRBD1. J gave up 5 bases and V 5 bases, and 7 bases lay outside the gene matches. The CDR3 totals 13 residues. Germline V lookup: CDR1 SQVTM, CDR2 ANQGSEA. The CDR3 is CSVRGQGRTEAFF. The DNA of the CDR3 is TGCAGCGTTCGCGGACAGGGTAGGACTGAAGCTTTCTTT.

The chain links TRBV4-3 to TRBJ2-2; D possibly matches TRBD1 or TRBD2 (5 bases each). Trimming removed 1 base at V and 3 bases at J, with 12 bases between. There are 16 residues in the CDR3. Germline V gives CDR1 LGHNA, CDR2 YSLEER. CDR3 in amino acids: CASSQVTGTDTGELFF. The CDR3 region has the DNA TGCGCCAGCAGCCAAGTGACTGGGACCGACACCGGGGAGCTGTTTTTT.

This clone has ten or more counts. The chain is built from TRBV27 and TRBJ2-1, with TRBD2 identical over 12 bases. The length of the CDR3 is 12 residues. V shed 5 bases, J shed 13 bases, and the junction held 3 bases outside the gene matches. Looked up from germline, CDR1 is MNHEY and CDR2 is SMNVEV (reference sequence). The CDR3 reads CASSPTSGRQFF. The CDR3 DNA is TGTGCCAGCAGTCCGACTAGCGGGAGACAGTTCTTC.